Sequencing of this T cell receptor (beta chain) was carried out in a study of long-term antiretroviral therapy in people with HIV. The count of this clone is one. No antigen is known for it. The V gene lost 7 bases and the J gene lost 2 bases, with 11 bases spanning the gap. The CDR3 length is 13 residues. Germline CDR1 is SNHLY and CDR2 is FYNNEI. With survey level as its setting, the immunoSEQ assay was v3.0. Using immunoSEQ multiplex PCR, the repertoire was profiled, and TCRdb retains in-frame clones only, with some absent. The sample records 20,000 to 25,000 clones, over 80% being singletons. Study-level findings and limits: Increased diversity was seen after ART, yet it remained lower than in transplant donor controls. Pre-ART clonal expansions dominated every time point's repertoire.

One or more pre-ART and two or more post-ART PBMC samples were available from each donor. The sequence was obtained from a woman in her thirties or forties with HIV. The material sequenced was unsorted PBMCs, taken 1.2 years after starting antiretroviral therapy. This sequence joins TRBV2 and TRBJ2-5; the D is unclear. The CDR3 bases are TGTGCCAGCAAAGTTATGGGGCAAGAGACCCAGTACTTC. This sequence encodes CASKVMGQETQYF.